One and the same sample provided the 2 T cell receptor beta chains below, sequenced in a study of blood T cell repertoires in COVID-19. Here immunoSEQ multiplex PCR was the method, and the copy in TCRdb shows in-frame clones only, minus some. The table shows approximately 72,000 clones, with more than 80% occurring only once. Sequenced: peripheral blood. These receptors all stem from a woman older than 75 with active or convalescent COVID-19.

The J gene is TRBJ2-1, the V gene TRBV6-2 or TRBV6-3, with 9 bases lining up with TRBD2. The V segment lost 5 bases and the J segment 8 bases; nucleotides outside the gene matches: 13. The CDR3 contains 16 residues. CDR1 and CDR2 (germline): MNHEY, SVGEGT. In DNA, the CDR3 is TGTGCCAGCAGTACGACTTCGCGGGGGGGCCTGGATGAGCAGTTCTTC. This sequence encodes CASSTTSRGGLDEQFF.

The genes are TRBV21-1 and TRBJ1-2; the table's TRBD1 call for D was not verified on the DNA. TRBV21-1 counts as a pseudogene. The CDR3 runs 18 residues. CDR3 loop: CASSKGKRDRDFYYGYTF. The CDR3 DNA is TGTGCCAGCAGCAAAGGAAAACGAGACAGGGACTTTTACTATGGCTACACCTTC.